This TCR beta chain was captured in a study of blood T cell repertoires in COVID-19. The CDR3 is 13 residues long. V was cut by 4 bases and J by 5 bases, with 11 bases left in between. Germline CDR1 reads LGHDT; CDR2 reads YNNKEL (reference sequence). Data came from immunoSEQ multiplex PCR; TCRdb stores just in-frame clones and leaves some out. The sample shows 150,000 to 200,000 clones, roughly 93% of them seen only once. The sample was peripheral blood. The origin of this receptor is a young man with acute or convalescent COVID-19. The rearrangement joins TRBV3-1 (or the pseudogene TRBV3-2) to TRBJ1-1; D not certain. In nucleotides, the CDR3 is TGTGCCAGCAGCCCGAGGGATGGAACTGAAGCTTTCTTT. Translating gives CASSPRDGTEAFF.